This TCR beta chain was sequenced during a study of blood T cells in healthy people across ages. Study-wide background: Template switching recovered approximately one barcoded beta molecule for every two T cells.

Primers used in a second PCR of roughly 6 to 12 cycles were a sample-barcoded 5' primer and a J-beta primer mix. MiXCR was run by TCRdb on the 5' RACE reads, yielding one entry per CDR3 protein. The sample holds 660,000 or so distinct CDR3 sequences, 45% to 65% seen once. The CDR3 contains 14 residues. V trimming: 3 bases; J trimming: 7 bases; junction bases outside the gene matches: 6. Germline assignment: CDR1 LNHNV and CDR2 YYDKDF (reference sequence). This rearrangement joins TRBV15 to TRBJ1-5; TRBD1 matches 7 bases. The sequenced material came from blood. The receptor was isolated from a man in his 60s in good health. The chain's CDR3 is CATSRRQGSQPQHF. The DNA of the CDR3 is TGTGCCACCAGCAGGAGACAGGGCTCACAGCCCCAGCATTTT.